The 12 T cell receptor beta chains given below trace back to one sample, sequenced in a study of CD8 T cells in ankylosing spondylitis. MiXCR, run by TCRdb on the 5' RACE reads, gives a single entry per CDR3 protein. Of 150,000 to 200,000 distinct CDR3 sequences detected, 25% to 35% appear once; the ten largest clones hold around 6.2%. Sequencing was carried out using synovial fluid, either unsorted or a sorted T cell fraction (not recorded which). The receptors were gathered from a male donor with ankylosing spondylitis.

In this sample, this clonotype turned up a few times. The rearrangement uses TRBV14 and TRBJ1-1; 9 positions match TRBD1. This CDR3 is 13 amino acids long. Trimming removed 3 bases from V and 8 bases from J; junction bases left unmatched: 4. Germline lookup yields CDR1 SGHDN and CDR2 FVKESK. CDR3 sequence: CASSQTGTGEAFF. Here the CDR3 DNA reads TGTGCCAGCAGCCAGACCGGGACAGGGGAAGCTTTCTTT.

The chain links TRBV6-2 or TRBV6-3 to TRBJ2-5; 11 bases fit TRBD2. In germline, CDR1 is MNHEY, CDR2 SVGEGT. The CDR3 is 17 residues long. V shed 5 bases, J shed 2 bases, and the junction held 10 bases outside the gene matches. The CDR3 DNA is TGTGCCAGCAGTCAAGGGGTGCGACTAGCGGGGCAAGAGACCCAGTACTTC. Amino acids: CASSQGVRLAGQETQYF.

This clonotype was detected once. The V call is TRBV5-1, the J call TRBJ2-6; D is ambiguous. The CDR3 covers 17 residues. Germline assignment: CDR1 SGHRS and CDR2 YFSETQ. Trimming removed 1 base at V and 0 bases at J, with 11 bases between. Written as DNA, the CDR3 is TGCGCCAGCAGCTTGATCCCGGGTCCCTCTGGGGCCAACGTCCTGACTTTC. Its translation: CASSLIPGPSGANVLTF.

This clonotype has only one observation. V usage is TRBV18 and J usage is TRBJ2-2; D is uncertain. Trimming left V 3 bases short and J 1 base short, with 12 bases between. The CDR3 loop spans 16 amino acids. The germline gives CDR1 KGHSH, CDR2 LQKENI. CDR3 in DNA: TGTGCCAGCTCACCTTCCGCCCCGGGGAACACCGGGGAGCTGTTTTTT. Its translation: CASSPSAPGNTGELFF.

The chain couples TRBV7-9 to TRBJ1-1, with 8 bases lining up with TRBD1. CDR1 and CDR2 from the germline V gene are SEHNR and FQNEAQ (reference sequence). This CDR3 has 16 amino acids. Germline trimming cut 2 bases from V and 0 bases from J; bases unmatched to any gene: 5. The CDR3 DNA is TGTGCCAGCAGCTTATGGCCAGGGGGCCTGAACACTGAAGCTTTCTTT. Its protein is CASSLWPGGLNTEAFF.

As regards this clonotype: Here the CDR3 omits its conserved ending phenylalanine or tryptophan, so a read error is the likely source. No DNA is shown, since the ends of the CDR3 on it are uncertain; the CDR3 is the one TCRdb lists. The chain employs TRBV28 and TRBJ1-3; TRBD1, the table's D call, lacks a check against the DNA. Germline assignment: CDR1 MDHEN and CDR2 SYDVKM. The CDR3 has 13 amino acids, counting both end residues. The CDR3: CASSPRRITESSV.

The chain links TRBV12-3 or TRBV12-4 to TRBJ1-1; tentative D call: TRBD1 (6 bases). The ends were cut back, 4 bases at V and 1 base at J, with 16 bases in the middle. The CDR3 sequence is 16 residues long. CDR3 sequence: CASSSPRGQPNTEAFF. CDR3 bases: TGTGCCAGCAGTTCGCCCCGAGGACAGCCGAACACTGAAGCTTTCTTT.

The chain has TRBV20-1 and TRBJ2-2; TRBD2 agrees at 10 bases. CDR1 and CDR2 from the germline V gene are DFQATT and SNEGSKA (reference sequence). CDR3 length: 16 amino acids. The V and J ends lost 2 bases and 2 bases, in that order; junction bases with no gene match: 5. CDR3 bases: TGCAGTGCTAGACTAGCGGGAGCCGAAAACACCGGGGAGCTGTTTTTT. This codes for CSARLAGAENTGELFF.

The chain employs TRBV10-3 and TRBJ2-7; 12 bases line up with TRBD2. Trimming cost V 3 bases and J 6 bases; bases outside gene matches: 18. Germline CDR1 and CDR2: ENHRY and SYGVKD. The CDR3 totals 19 residues. Here the CDR3 reads CAISEGGWLAGGPPLEQYF. The CDR3, as DNA: TGTGCCATCAGTGAAGGAGGGTGGCTAGCGGGAGGGCCCCCACTCGAGCAGTACTTC.

This chain connects TRBV12-3 or TRBV12-4 to TRBJ1-5; D unclear. V lost 7 bases and J lost 3, with 13 bases in between. This CDR3 has 14 residues. CDR3 amino acids: CASTLGQTNQPQHF. Here the CDR3 DNA reads TGTGCCAGCACCCTCGGGCAGACCAATCAGCCCCAGCATTTT.

This clonotype showed up just a few times. This sequence joins TRBV18 and TRBJ1-6, with 8 bases aligning to TRBD1. CDR3 length equals 16 residues. Trimming cost V 5 bases and J 3 bases; bases outside gene matches: 6. Germline V CDR1 and CDR2: KGHSH, LQKENI. CDR3 bases: TGTGCCAGCTCATCGGGACAGGTGGACTATAATTCACCCCTCCACTTT. As protein: CASSSGQVDYNSPLHF.

This clonotype was seen more than once but under ten times. This chain uses TRBV5-1 with TRBJ2-1; D is ambiguous. This CDR3 is 15 amino acids long. From germline, CDR1 is SGHRS and CDR2 YFSETQ. The ends were cut back, 4 bases at V and 7 bases at J, with 18 bases in the middle. The CDR3 nucleotides read TGCGCCAGCAGCGCAGCGTCTCTCTCATCGAATGAGCAGTTCTTC. This codes for CASSAASLSSNEQFF.